Shown below are 32 T cell receptor beta chains from a single sample sequenced in a study of spatial heterogeneity in lung cancer. Described time point: blood at routine non-recurrence follow-up after resection. Each CDR3 protein is one row after TCRdb ran MiXCR on the 5' RACE reads. The top ten clones hold about 9.2% of a sample with approximately 39,000 distinct CDR3 sequences, 6.5% to 9.5% of them seen once. This sample comprised PBMCs, obtained at follow-up. The source is a male donor with early-stage non-small cell lung cancer.

This clonotype was counted only a few times. The J gene is TRBJ2-5, the V gene TRBV7-9; no clear D. Germline CDR1 SEHNR, CDR2 FQNEAQ (reference sequence). The ends were cut back, 7 bases at V and 0 bases at J, with 18 bases in the middle. This CDR3 contains 16 residues. CDR3 DNA: TGTGCCAGCACCATAACCGGGCCCCGGTACCAAGAGACCCAGTACTTC. This sequence encodes CASTITGPRYQETQYF.

The table lists this clonotype with many counts. The genes are TRBV3-1 and TRBJ2-7; D is perhaps TRBD1 or TRBD2 (5 bases each). This CDR3 region has 15 residues. CDR1 LGHDT and CDR2 YNNKEL come from the germline V gene (reference sequence). V was shortened by 3 bases and J by 0 bases, with 12 bases between the two germline ends. The DNA of the CDR3 is TGTGCCAGCAGCCAGGGGACGGGAAGCTCCTACGAGCAGTACTTC. Encoded protein: CASSQGTGSSYEQYF.

This clonotype was seen ten or more times. The chain is built from TRBV9 and TRBJ1-1; TRBD1 matches at 8 bases. The CDR3 is made up of 14 amino acids. CDR1 and CDR2 from the germline V gene are SGDLS and YYNGEE. Germline trimming cut 3 bases from V and 4 bases from J; bases unmatched to any gene: 5. CDR3 sequence: CASSAGQGTTEAFF. In DNA form, the CDR3 reads TGTGCCAGCAGCGCAGGACAGGGCACCACTGAAGCTTTCTTT.

This clonotype was observed a few times. The rearrangement uses TRBV7-8 and TRBJ1-2; D perhaps matches TRBD1 (6 bases). Trimming left V 5 bases short and J 6 bases short, with 16 bases between. This CDR3 contains 14 residues. Germline CDR1 and CDR2: SGHVS and FQNEAQ. The CDR3 loop reads CASSEVGGADGYTF. CDR3 bases: TGTGCCAGCAGCGAAGTGGGGGGCGCAGATGGCTACACCTTC.

This clonotype was seen ten or more times. The chain joins TRBV30 to TRBJ2-7, with a tentative D call TRBD2 (5 bases). Trimming took off 5 bases at V and 3 bases at J, with 8 bases between the two ends. The germline V gene has CDR1 GTSNPN and CDR2 SVGIG (reference sequence). This CDR3 has 11 residues. The CDR3 DNA is TGTGCCTGGGGACTGAACTACGAGCAGTACTTC. It encodes CAWGLNYEQYF.

In this sample, this clonotype turned up many times. The genes are TRBV7-9 and TRBJ1-1; 7 bases align to TRBD1. The germline gives CDR1 SEHNR, CDR2 FQNEAQ (reference sequence). CDR3 size: 15 residues. V shed 6 bases, J shed 8 bases, and the junction held 15 bases outside the gene matches. CDR3 amino acids: CASSPPADRDWEAFF. The CDR3 DNA reads as TGTGCCAGCAGTCCCCCCGCCGACAGGGACTGGGAAGCTTTCTTT.

This clonotype appeared many times. V usage is TRBV27 and J usage is TRBJ2-7; a weak D match, TRBD2 (5 bases). The CDR3 loop spans 12 amino acids. V was shortened by 6 bases and J by 5 bases, with 11 bases between the two germline ends. Germline assignment: CDR1 MNHEY and CDR2 SMNVEV (reference sequence). The CDR3 here is CASSRDGDEQYF. The DNA for the CDR3 is TGTGCCAGCAGCCGAGACGGGGACGAGCAGTACTTC.

CDR3 region: CAYTTGQGNGGTQYF. CDR3 in DNA: TGTGCCTATACAACGGGGCAGGGGAACGGAGGTACCCAGTACTTC. This chain links TRBV30 with TRBJ2-5, with a tentative D call TRBD1 (6 bases). Trimming took 7 bases from V and 8 from J, leaving 26 bases between them. CDR1 and CDR2 (germline): GTSNPN, SVGIG (reference sequence). The CDR3 consists of 15 residues. Full variable domain (rest looked up from reference TRBV30 and TRBJ2-5): SQTIHQWPATLVQPVGSPLSLECTVEGTSNPNLYWYRQAAGRGLQLLFYSVGIGQISSEVPQNLSASRPQDRQFILSSKKLLLSDSGFYLCAYTTGQGNGGTQYFGPGTRLLVL.

In this sample, this clonotype turned up many times. The chain is built from TRBV30 and TRBJ1-1; a weak D match, TRBD1 (5 bases). This CDR3 contains 12 residues. Deletions cut 2 bases from V and 6 bases from J, with 10 bases between. Germline assignment: CDR1 GTSNPN and CDR2 SVGIG (reference sequence). The CDR3 spells CAWSRETAEAFF. The DNA for the CDR3 is TGTGCCTGGAGTCGGGAGACAGCTGAAGCTTTCTTT.

This clonotype appeared many times. The chain is built from TRBV18 and TRBJ1-1; D possibly corresponds to TRBD1 (5 bases). V lost 6 bases and J 5 bases, leaving 16 bases between the germline ends. The CDR3 extends over 14 amino acids. Germline V CDR1 and CDR2: KGHSH, LQKENI. The CDR3 loop reads CASSLQGRETEAFF. In nucleotides, the CDR3 is TGTGCCAGCTCCCTCCAGGGACGGGAAACTGAAGCTTTCTTT.

This clonotype was seen many times. The chain joins TRBV5-1 to TRBJ1-4, with D possibly matching TRBD1 (6 bases). Trimming removed 0 bases at V and 4 bases at J, with 13 bases between. Germline V gene data show CDR1 as SGHRS and CDR2 as YFSETQ. This CDR3 spans 16 amino acids. CDR3 sequence: CASSLGLGQINEKLFF. DNA of the CDR3: TGCGCCAGCAGCTTGGGGCTCGGACAGATTAATGAAAAACTGTTTTTT.

The table lists this clonotype with a few counts. The rearrangement joins TRBV11-2 to TRBJ2-7; a weak D match, TRBD1 (6 bases). This CDR3 is built from 12 residues. Germline V gene sequence: CDR1 SGHAT, CDR2 FQNNGV. V was trimmed by 5 bases and J by 6 bases, leaving 11 bases between them. The CDR3 loop is CASSANRVEQYF. The CDR3 DNA follows: TGTGCCAGCAGCGCGAACAGGGTCGAGCAGTACTTC. The entire variable domain, with the rest obtained from reference TRBV11-2 and TRBJ2-7, is as follows: EAGVAQSPRYKIIEKRQSVAFWCNPISGHATLYWYQQILGQGPKLLIQFQNNGVVDDSQLPKDRFSAERLKGVDSTLKIQPAKLEDSAVYLCASSANRVEQYFGPGTRLTVT.

This clonotype appeared many times. J is TRBJ1-2 and V is TRBV29-1; D gene ambiguous. The ends were cut back, 3 bases at V and 7 bases at J, with 6 bases in the middle. CDR3 size: 10 residues. The germline CDR1 and CDR2 sequences are SQVTM and ANQGSEA. The CDR3 DNA sequence: TGCAGCGTTGAGCGTGTTGGCTACACCTTC. Residues: CSVERVGYTF.

This clonotype was found many times. CDR3 sequence: CASSLGQDSSYEQYF. The CDR3 DNA is TGTGCCAGCAGCTTAGGTCAGGATAGCTCCTACGAGCAGTACTTC. The gene calls are TRBV11-2 and TRBJ2-7; D is undetermined. This CDR3 has 15 residues. Germline V gives CDR1 SGHAT, CDR2 FQNNGV. V dropped 1 base and J dropped 0 bases, with 10 bases sitting between them.

This clonotype was picked up many times. The chain links TRBV24-1 to TRBJ2-5; D uncertain. CDR1 and CDR2 from the germline V gene are KGHDR and SFDVKD. The length of the CDR3 is 13 residues. V lost 4 bases, J lost 5 bases, and 10 bases lay in between. For the CDR3, the DNA is TGTGCCACCAGTGACGGACCCCGGGAGACCCAGTACTTC. Residues: CATSDGPRETQYF.

This clonotype was observed many times. The rearrangement joins TRBV29-1 to TRBJ1-1; no clear D. From germline, CDR1 is SQVTM and CDR2 ANQGSEA. CDR3 length: 15 residues. Trimming removed 4 bases at V and 1 base at J, with 16 bases between. The CDR3 region is CSVVTAWGTNTEAFF. CDR3 nucleotide sequence: TGCAGCGTTGTGACGGCATGGGGAACGAACACTGAAGCTTTCTTT.

This clonotype was picked up many times. CDR3 sequence reads: CASSFQPGPYNEQFF. The CDR3 bases are TGTGCCAGCAGCTTCCAACCTGGACCCTACAATGAGCAGTTCTTC. The V and J genes are TRBV7-3 and TRBJ2-1, with D unclear. V was cut by 3 bases and J by 2 bases, with 11 bases left in between. CDR3 length equals 15 residues. The V gene's germline CDR1 is SGHTA and CDR2 FQGTGA.

This clonotype was seen more than once but under ten times. This rearrangement joins TRBV13 to TRBJ2-2; no clear D gene. V dropped 6 bases and J dropped 7 bases, with 18 bases sitting between them. Looked up from germline, CDR1 is PRHDT and CDR2 is FYEKMQ (reference sequence). CDR3 length: 15 residues. The CDR3 DNA follows: TGTGCCAGCAGTCAGGAACAGCTAGTTATCGGGGAGCTGTTTTTT. It translates to CASSQEQLVIGELFF.

This clonotype showed up many times. One end of the junction does not line up with germline, which may come from a read error. V is TRBV11-3 and J is TRBJ2-7; 7 bases fit TRBD2. Germline loops: CDR1 SGHNT, CDR2 YENEEA. This CDR3 is built from 15 residues. The CDR3 DNA is TGTGCTAGCAGCCCCGGGGGGTTAACCGCGGGGGAGCAGTACTTC. This sequence encodes CASSPGGLTAGEQYF. The complete variable domain, with remaining parts taken from reference TRBV11-3 and TRBJ2-7, reads EAGVVQSPRYKIIEKKQPVAFWCNPISGHNTLYWYLQNLGQGPELLIRYENEEAVDDSQLPKDRFSAERLKGVDSTLKIQPAELGDSAVYLCASSPGGLTAGEQYFGPGTRLTVT.

This clonotype was seen at least ten times. This chain joins TRBV10-3 and TRBJ2-2; 14 nucleotides agree with TRBD2. The CDR3 loop spans 15 amino acids. Germline CDR1 reads ENHRY; CDR2 reads SYGVKD. J was trimmed by 5 bases and V by 4 bases; bases with no gene match: 0. CDR3 in DNA: TGTGCCATCAGTGGACTAGCGGGGGGGACCGGGGAGCTGTTTTTT. Residues: CAISGLAGGTGELFF.

This clonotype came up many times. V gene TRBV7-9 combines with J gene TRBJ2-2; D unclear. Germline assignment: CDR1 SEHNR and CDR2 FQNEAQ (reference sequence). Trimming took 1 base from V and 1 from J, leaving 7 bases between them. The CDR3 is 15 residues long. CDR3 residues: CASSLDWGNTGELFF. The CDR3 bases are TGTGCCAGCAGCTTAGACTGGGGGAACACCGGGGAGCTGTTTTTT.

In this sample, this clonotype turned up many times. This chain uses TRBV10-1 with TRBJ2-7; a weak D match, TRBD1 (5 bases). Trimming shortened V by 2 bases and J by 6 bases, and 17 bases separated the two germline ends. CDR3 size: 15 residues. Germline V gene sequence: CDR1 WNHNN, CDR2 SYGVQD (reference sequence). Here the CDR3 reads CASSEDGRVLGEQYF. For the CDR3, the DNA is TGCGCCAGCAGTGAGGACGGCAGGGTCCTGGGCGAGCAGTACTTC.

Judged by abundance, this clonotype is medium-sized (0.01 to 0.1%). The rearrangement uses TRBV10-3 and TRBJ2-5, with a possible D match to TRBD1 (5 bases). This CDR3 is built from 18 residues. V was clipped by 2 bases and J by 2 bases, with 21 bases between them. Germline CDR1 ENHRY, CDR2 SYGVKD. CDR3 protein: CAISEPTQREAGQETQYF. The CDR3 bases are TGTGCCATCAGTGAGCCCACCCAAAGGGAAGCAGGGCAAGAGACCCAGTACTTC.

This clonotype was found many times. In DNA form, the CDR3 reads TGTGCCAGCAGCCAAGAGGGCCGGGAAGCTTTCTTT. Encoded protein: CASSQEGREAFF. The chain uses TRBV7-6 and TRBJ1-1; D gene uncertain. The V end was cut by 5 bases, the J end by 8 bases, with 12 bases between. This CDR3 has 12 amino acids. Germline V CDR1 and CDR2: SGHVS, FNYEAQ.

By its share, this clonotype is medium-sized. The chain employs TRBV7-2 and TRBJ2-4; D is unresolved. CDR1 is SGHTA and CDR2 is FQGNSA in the germline V gene. The V end lost 3 bases, the J end lost 6 bases, and 9 bases lay between the germline ends. The CDR3 has 13 amino acids. In DNA form, the CDR3 reads TGTGCCAGCAGCTTCCCTCAGCCAAACATTCAGTACTTC. Amino acids: CASSFPQPNIQYF.

The genes are TRBV29-1 and TRBJ1-1; a possible D gene is TRBD1 (5 bases). This CDR3 comprises 11 residues. V was clipped by 6 bases and J by 5 bases, with 10 bases between them. Germline V gene data show CDR1 as SQVTM and CDR2 as ANQGSEA. The CDR3 here is CSVHEGTEAFF. CDR3 coding DNA: TGCAGCGTCCACGAGGGGACTGAAGCTTTCTTT.

This clonotype has at least ten counts. The chain employs TRBV2 and TRBJ2-3, with TRBD2 matching over 7 bases. Germline V gene data show CDR1 as SNHLY and CDR2 as FYNNEI. This CDR3 is 14 amino acids long. Trimming at V came to 6 bases and at J to 2 bases, leaving 5 bases not matched to a gene. The CDR3 loop is CASRYLAVTDTQYF. CDR3 sequence (DNA): TGTGCCAGCAGGTATCTAGCGGTCACAGATACGCAGTATTTT.

This clonotype was counted many times. The V gene is TRBV7-9, the J gene TRBJ1-1; D not certain. Trimming left V 3 bases short and J 0 bases short, with 5 bases between. This CDR3 is 13 amino acids long. CDR1 SEHNR and CDR2 FQNEAQ come from the germline V gene (reference sequence). CDR3 DNA sequence: TGTGCCAGCAGCTTCGCTATGAACACTGAAGCTTTCTTT. Translation gives CASSFAMNTEAFF.

This clonotype was counted a few times. The chain uses TRBV10-2 and TRBJ2-1, with 10 bases aligning to TRBD2. CDR3 size: 15 residues. Germline values: CDR1 WSHSY, CDR2 SAAADI. The V segment lost 6 bases and the J segment 5 bases; nucleotides outside the gene matches: 7. The DNA of the CDR3 is TGCGCCAGCAGCGCTCAGCGGGGGGGCCACAATGAGCAGTTCTTC. Its translation is CASSAQRGGHNEQFF.

By share of the sample, this clonotype is medium-sized. The gene calls are TRBV7-8 and TRBJ2-3, with D perhaps TRBD2 (5 bases). V lost 1 base and J lost 3, with 14 bases in between. The CDR3 has 16 residues. Germline CDR1 reads SGHVS; CDR2 reads FQNEAQ. The DNA for the CDR3 is TGTGCCAGCAGCTTAGACCCCGCTAGCATGACAGATACGCAGTATTTT. It encodes CASSLDPASMTDTQYF.

This clonotype occurred many times. The chain links TRBV9 to TRBJ1-5; D not resolved. Trimming removed 0 bases at V and 4 bases at J, with 8 bases between. Per the germline V gene, CDR1 is SGDLS and CDR2 is YYNGEE. The CDR3 is 14 residues long. CDR3 sequence: CASSVGGFNQPQHF. In DNA, the CDR3 is TGTGCCAGCAGCGTAGGTGGATTTAATCAGCCCCAGCATTTT.

This clonotype was found many times. The chain employs TRBV7-8 and TRBJ2-2; 7 bases line up with TRBD2. The CDR3 covers 16 residues. V lost 6 bases to trimming and J lost 5 bases; unmatched junction nucleotides: 12. Per germline, CDR1 SGHVS and CDR2 FQNEAQ. CDR3 sequence reads: CASRGTGEGWTGELFF. Here the CDR3 DNA reads TGTGCCAGCAGGGGTACGGGGGAGGGATGGACCGGGGAGCTGTTTTTT.